This is a list of T cell receptor beta chains from one sample in a study of regulatory T cells in long-lasting Graves disease. One entry per CDR3 protein results from TCRdb running MiXCR on the multiplex PCR reads. This repertoire shows a few hundred thousand distinct CDR3 sequences, around 21% found once; its top ten account for about 15%. The sample consisted of peripheral blood mononuclear cells (PBMCs), taken at new diagnosis, from a patient treated with antithyroid drugs. These receptors were taken from a female donor with Graves disease. Both conserved end residues are part of each CDR3. Each record gives: D gene, CDR3 length, J gene, V gene, clone size, CDR3 DNA, CDR3 protein. D genes are given only for firm matches. Part of the rows lack a size; the others show once, few, many or a class for expanded clones.

d_call: NA
cdr3_length: 15
j_call: TRBJ2-1
v_call: TRBV24-1
clone_size: many
cdr3_nt: TGTGCCACCAGTGAGGGGACGGCGGCATACAATGAGCAGTTCTTC
cdr3_aa: CATSEGTAAYNEQFF

d_call: NA
cdr3_length: 12
j_call: TRBJ1-5
v_call: TRBV6-1
clone_size: NA
cdr3_nt: TGTGCCAGCCGGCAGGGCAATCAGCCCCAGCATTTT
cdr3_aa: CASRQGNQPQHF

d_call: NA
cdr3_length: 12
j_call: TRBJ1-1
v_call: TRBV2
clone_size: many
cdr3_nt: TGTGCCAGCAGCGAGCTCGGGGCTGAAGCTTTCTTT
cdr3_aa: CASSELGAEAFF

d_call: TRBD2
cdr3_length: 18
j_call: TRBJ2-1
v_call: TRBV19
clone_size: NA
cdr3_nt: TGTGCCAGTAGTATAGGACTAGCGGGAGCGTTTTTTAGGAATGAGCAGTTCTTC
cdr3_aa: CASSIGLAGAFFRNEQFF

d_call: TRBD2
cdr3_length: 16
j_call: TRBJ2-3
v_call: TRBV7-2
clone_size: many
cdr3_nt: TGTGCCAGCAGCAGAACTCCGGGAGGACTCACAGATACGCAGTATTTT
cdr3_aa: CASSRTPGGLTDTQYF

d_call: NA
cdr3_length: 13
j_call: TRBJ1-1
v_call: TRBV29-1
clone_size: many
cdr3_nt: TGCAGCGTTGAGGACGATGGGGCCACTGAAGCTTTCTTT
cdr3_aa: CSVEDDGATEAFF

d_call: NA
cdr3_length: 15
j_call: TRBJ2-3
v_call: TRBV13
clone_size: many
cdr3_nt: TGTGCCAGCAGCTTTCGGTCGGCGAGCACAGATACGCAGTATTTT
cdr3_aa: CASSFRSASTDTQYF

d_call: NA
cdr3_length: 17
j_call: TRBJ2-4
v_call: TRBV12-3/TRBV12-4
clone_size: NA
cdr3_nt: TGTGCCAGCAGTTTAGTGTCTCCGGGACTAGCCAAAAACATTCAGTACTTC
cdr3_aa: CASSLVSPGLAKNIQYF

d_call: NA
cdr3_length: 17
j_call: TRBJ1-5
v_call: TRBV18
clone_size: NA
cdr3_nt: TGTGCCAGCTCACCACCCTTTAGCCCGGCTGGGAATCAGCCCCAGCATTTT
cdr3_aa: CASSPPFSPAGNQPQHF

d_call: NA
cdr3_length: 13
j_call: TRBJ2-5
v_call: TRBV3-1
clone_size: NA
cdr3_nt: TGTGCCAGCAGCCAAGGGGACGGGGAGACCCAGTACTTC
cdr3_aa: CASSQGDGETQYF

d_call: NA
cdr3_length: 17
j_call: TRBJ2-3
v_call: TRBV6-6
clone_size: many
cdr3_nt: TGTGCCAGCAGTTACTCGACGGGTAGCGGATACACAGATACGCAGTATTTT
cdr3_aa: CASSYSTGSGYTDTQYF

d_call: NA
cdr3_length: 14
j_call: TRBJ2-3
v_call: TRBV20-1
clone_size: many
cdr3_nt: TGCAGTGCTGGACGGGGCGGGACCAGGGATACGCAGTATTTT
cdr3_aa: CSAGRGGTRDTQYF

d_call: NA
cdr3_length: 14
j_call: TRBJ2-1
v_call: TRBV5-4
clone_size: many
cdr3_nt: TGTGCCAGCAGCTACCGGGACGCAAACAATGAGCAGTTCTTC
cdr3_aa: CASSYRDANNEQFF

d_call: TRBD1
cdr3_length: 14
j_call: TRBJ2-5
v_call: TRBV18
clone_size: many
cdr3_nt: TGTGCCAGCTCACTGGACAGGGGAGCGGAGACCCAGTACTTC
cdr3_aa: CASSLDRGAETQYF

d_call: TRBD1
cdr3_length: 17
j_call: TRBJ2-1
v_call: TRBV11-2
clone_size: many
cdr3_nt: TGTGCCAGCAGCTTACCTAGGGGACAGGGGGCTTACAATGAGCAGTTCTTC
cdr3_aa: CASSLPRGQGAYNEQFF

d_call: NA
cdr3_length: 13
j_call: TRBJ2-7
v_call: TRBV14
clone_size: NA
cdr3_nt: TGTGCCAGCAGCCGCGGGGAGTTCTACGAGCAGTACTTC
cdr3_aa: CASSRGEFYEQYF

d_call: NA
cdr3_length: 15
j_call: TRBJ2-1
v_call: TRBV30
clone_size: many
cdr3_nt: TGTGCCTGGAGTGTTTCTATGGCCCCTCTCAATGAGCAGTTCTTC
cdr3_aa: CAWSVSMAPLNEQFF

d_call: TRBD2
cdr3_length: 20
j_call: TRBJ2-1
v_call: TRBV20-1
clone_size: many
cdr3_nt: TGCAGTGCTAGACCGTCCCCGGGACTAGCGGCTGCACCGAACCAAAATGAGCAGTTCTTC
cdr3_aa: CSARPSPGLAAAPNQNEQFF

d_call: NA
cdr3_length: 16
j_call: TRBJ2-1
v_call: TRBV6-1
clone_size: many
cdr3_nt: TGTGCCAGCACCTTACAGGACGGTAGCTCCTACAATGAGCAGTTCTTC
cdr3_aa: CASTLQDGSSYNEQFF

d_call: NA
cdr3_length: 14
j_call: TRBJ2-1
v_call: TRBV12-3/TRBV12-4
clone_size: NA
cdr3_nt: TGTGCCAGCAGTTTCGCGGGACTCCCCAATGAGCAGTTCTTC
cdr3_aa: CASSFAGLPNEQFF

d_call: TRBD1
cdr3_length: 15
j_call: TRBJ2-7
v_call: TRBV7-2
clone_size: many
cdr3_nt: TGTGCCAGCAGCTTAGGGGGACAGGGGGCGGATGATCAGTACTTC
cdr3_aa: CASSLGGQGADDQYF

d_call: NA
cdr3_length: 12
j_call: TRBJ1-1
v_call: TRBV11-2
clone_size: many
cdr3_nt: TGTGCCAGCAGACAACCGAACACTGAAGCTTTCTTT
cdr3_aa: CASRQPNTEAFF

d_call: TRBD2
cdr3_length: 12
j_call: TRBJ2-7
v_call: TRBV30
clone_size: many
cdr3_nt: TGTGCCTGGAGTGGCGGGGGGTACGAGCAGTACTTC
cdr3_aa: CAWSGGGYEQYF

d_call: NA
cdr3_length: 13
j_call: TRBJ2-1
v_call: TRBV6-1
clone_size: many
cdr3_nt: TGTGCCAGCGGCCCGGCCCTCCACTTAGAGCAGTTCTTC
cdr3_aa: CASGPALHLEQFF

d_call: NA
cdr3_length: 14
j_call: TRBJ2-6
v_call: TRBV20-1
clone_size: many
cdr3_nt: TGCAGTGCTAGAGAGAGCGGCGGGGCCAACGTCCTGACTTTC
cdr3_aa: CSARESGGANVLTF

d_call: TRBD1
cdr3_length: 13
j_call: TRBJ2-5
v_call: TRBV29-1
clone_size: many
cdr3_nt: TGCAGCACAGGACAGGGCGACGGACAGACCCAGTACTTC
cdr3_aa: CSTGQGDGQTQYF

d_call: NA
cdr3_length: 13
j_call: TRBJ2-7
v_call: TRBV10-1
clone_size: many
cdr3_nt: TGCGCCAGCAGTGAGGCGCTGCCATACGAGCAGTACTTC
cdr3_aa: CASSEALPYEQYF

d_call: TRBD1
cdr3_length: 18
j_call: TRBJ1-2
v_call: TRBV7-9
clone_size: NA
cdr3_nt: TGTGCCAGCAGCTTATGGGACAGGGGCGCTCAAGACCTCTATGGCTACACCTTC
cdr3_aa: CASSLWDRGAQDLYGYTF

d_call: TRBD1
cdr3_length: 18
j_call: TRBJ1-6
v_call: TRBV27
clone_size: many
cdr3_nt: TGTGCCAGCAGTTTATCCCCCCGAGGACAGGGCTATAATTCACCCCTCCACTTT
cdr3_aa: CASSLSPRGQGYNSPLHF

d_call: NA
cdr3_length: 13
j_call: TRBJ2-2
v_call: TRBV6-1
clone_size: few
cdr3_nt: TGTGCCAGTATTAGGCAGGGGAACGGGGAGCTGTTTTTT
cdr3_aa: CASIRQGNGELFF

d_call: TRBD1
cdr3_length: 16
j_call: TRBJ1-3
v_call: TRBV5-6
clone_size: many
cdr3_nt: TGTGCCAGCAGCGGGGGACAGTTGTACTCTGGAAACACCATATATTTT
cdr3_aa: CASSGGQLYSGNTIYF

d_call: TRBD2
cdr3_length: 15
j_call: TRBJ2-3
v_call: TRBV9
clone_size: many
cdr3_nt: TGTGCCAGCAGCGTAATAGCGGGAGCCACAGATACGCAGTATTTT
cdr3_aa: CASSVIAGATDTQYF

d_call: NA
cdr3_length: 14
j_call: TRBJ2-7
v_call: TRBV7-2
clone_size: once
cdr3_nt: TGTGCCAGCAGCGCCCCCCCAGGGGACTACGAGCAGTACTTC
cdr3_aa: CASSAPPGDYEQYF

d_call: TRBD1
cdr3_length: 14
j_call: TRBJ2-1
v_call: TRBV20-1
clone_size: many
cdr3_nt: TGCAGTGCTCTCGACAGGGTTGGCTACAATGAGCAGTTCTTC
cdr3_aa: CSALDRVGYNEQFF

d_call: NA
cdr3_length: 13
j_call: TRBJ1-2
v_call: TRBV5-1
clone_size: many
cdr3_nt: TGCGCCAGCAGCCCGGGTGAAAACTATGGCTACACCTTC
cdr3_aa: CASSPGENYGYTF

d_call: NA
cdr3_length: 14
j_call: TRBJ2-7
v_call: TRBV7-2
clone_size: NA
cdr3_nt: TGTGCCAGCCTCTTTGGGGGATCGGCATACGAGCAGTACTTC
cdr3_aa: CASLFGGSAYEQYF

d_call: NA
cdr3_length: 12
j_call: TRBJ1-2
v_call: TRBV5-6
clone_size: NA
cdr3_nt: TGTGCCAGCAGTGGACAGTTCTATGGCTACACCTTC
cdr3_aa: CASSGQFYGYTF

d_call: TRBD2
cdr3_length: 14
j_call: TRBJ2-1
v_call: TRBV11-2
clone_size: many
cdr3_nt: TGTGCCAGCAGCTTTCGGGGGGGCCTCAATGAGCAGTTCTTC
cdr3_aa: CASSFRGGLNEQFF

d_call: NA
cdr3_length: 12
j_call: TRBJ1-1
v_call: TRBV20-1
clone_size: many
cdr3_nt: TGCAGTGCTCACCGACAGAACACTGAAGCTTTCTTT
cdr3_aa: CSAHRQNTEAFF

d_call: NA
cdr3_length: 15
j_call: TRBJ2-7
v_call: TRBV4-2
clone_size: many
cdr3_nt: TGTGCCAGCAGCCAAGATGTGAATAGAGCCTACGAGCAGTACTTC
cdr3_aa: CASSQDVNRAYEQYF

d_call: TRBD2
cdr3_length: 17
j_call: TRBJ2-1
v_call: TRBV7-2
clone_size: NA
cdr3_nt: TGTGCCAGCAGCTTAGTAGGACTAGCGGGGGGGTTAGATGAGCAGTTCTTC
cdr3_aa: CASSLVGLAGGLDEQFF

d_call: TRBD2
cdr3_length: 17
j_call: TRBJ2-1
v_call: TRBV28
clone_size: NA
cdr3_nt: TGTGCCAGCAGCACCGGGGGGGGGGGGCTTTCCTACAATGAGCAGTTCTTC
cdr3_aa: CASSTGGGGLSYNEQFF

d_call: NA
cdr3_length: 12
j_call: TRBJ2-7
v_call: TRBV3-1
clone_size: many
cdr3_nt: TGTGCCAGCAGCCAAGGGAGGGGGGAGCAGTACTTC
cdr3_aa: CASSQGRGEQYF

d_call: NA
cdr3_length: 16
j_call: TRBJ1-3
v_call: TRBV7-6
clone_size: few
cdr3_nt: TGTGCCAGCAGCTTAGTAGTCCAGGGTTCTGGAAACACCATATATTTT
cdr3_aa: CASSLVVQGSGNTIYF

d_call: NA
cdr3_length: 13
j_call: TRBJ1-6
v_call: TRBV7-9
clone_size: many
cdr3_nt: TGTGCCAGCAGCCGGGACGGTAATTCACCCCTCCACTTT
cdr3_aa: CASSRDGNSPLHF

d_call: NA
cdr3_length: 17
j_call: TRBJ1-6
v_call: TRBV5-5
clone_size: many
cdr3_nt: TGTGCCAGCAACTTGGAACAGGGAGGAAGAGGTAATTCACCCCTCCACTTT
cdr3_aa: CASNLEQGGRGNSPLHF

d_call: TRBD1
cdr3_length: 17
j_call: TRBJ2-7
v_call: TRBV7-9
clone_size: NA
cdr3_nt: TGTGCCAGCAGCGGTAGAACATCCGGGACAGGGCGCCACGAGCAGTACTTC
cdr3_aa: CASSGRTSGTGRHEQYF

d_call: NA
cdr3_length: 16
j_call: TRBJ2-1
v_call: TRBV7-2
clone_size: many
cdr3_nt: TGTGCCAGCAGCTTAACGGCGGGCTACTCCTACAATGAGCAGTTCTTC
cdr3_aa: CASSLTAGYSYNEQFF

d_call: NA
cdr3_length: 15
j_call: TRBJ1-3
v_call: TRBV4-3
clone_size: few
cdr3_nt: TGCGCCAGCAGCCAAGATCGTAGATCTGGAAACACCATATATTTT
cdr3_aa: CASSQDRRSGNTIYF

d_call: NA
cdr3_length: 15
j_call: TRBJ1-1
v_call: TRBV4-2
clone_size: few
cdr3_nt: TGTGCCAGCAGCCAGAGACAGCAGGCAAACACTGAAGCTTTCTTT
cdr3_aa: CASSQRQQANTEAFF

d_call: NA
cdr3_length: 12
j_call: TRBJ2-5
v_call: TRBV3-1
clone_size: many
cdr3_nt: TGTGCCAGCAGCCAAGTGCAGAAGACCCAGTACTTC
cdr3_aa: CASSQVQKTQYF

d_call: NA
cdr3_length: 12
j_call: TRBJ2-7
v_call: TRBV6-2/TRBV6-3
clone_size: few
cdr3_nt: TGTGCCAGCAGTTCAGGGTCCCACGAGCAGTACTTC
cdr3_aa: CASSSGSHEQYF

d_call: NA
cdr3_length: 13
j_call: TRBJ1-1
v_call: TRBV6-1
clone_size: NA
cdr3_nt: TGTGCCAGCAGTCGCCCATTGAACACTGAAGCTTTCTTT
cdr3_aa: CASSRPLNTEAFF